These 23 T cell receptor beta chains were all obtained from the same sample, sequenced in a study of T cells in narcolepsy (dated by TCRdb to the late 2010s). The library was built by means of the immunoSEQ multiplex PCR assay. What TCRdb holds here is the immuneACCESS table cut down to in-frame rearrangements. Part of the clones is not present; checked against another copy, under half of the missing clones reflect an unresolved V gene, and the others are unexplained. The sample table records 25,000 to 35,000 clones; roughly 78% of these occur just once. 1.2% of the sample lies in the top ten. The sequenced sample consisted of CD45RA- memory CD4+ T cells from PBMCs. The intended sense of this specimen's cell subset or site label: memory T cells sorted ex vivo from peripheral blood. The receptor source for this set is a human donor with narcolepsy.

V and J are TRBV5-6 and TRBJ2-5; 8 bases agree with TRBD1. The CDR3 extends over 19 amino acids. CDR1 is SGHDT, CDR2 YYEEEE, per germline. V dropped 1 base and J dropped 4; count of bases not matched to a gene: 18. The CDR3 region has the DNA TGTGCCAGCAGCTTGTTCAGGGGGCCTCGAGGGGTCAAGGGAGAGACCCAGTACTTC. This encodes CASSLFRGPRGVKGETQYF.

In its sample, this clone was seen once. The J gene is TRBJ1-2, the V gene TRBV19; D is perhaps TRBD1 (5 bases). The V end lost 7 bases, the J end lost 3 bases, and 18 bases lay between the germline ends. The CDR3 contains 15 residues. Looked up from germline, CDR1 is LNHDA and CDR2 is SQIVND (reference sequence). CDR3 in amino acids: CASKPFRQGDYGYTF. CDR3 sequence (DNA): TGTGCCAGTAAGCCCTTTCGGCAGGGTGACTATGGCTACACCTTC. The full variable domain, its missing parts supplied by reference TRBV19 and TRBJ1-2, is DGGITQSPKYLFRKEGQNVTLSCEQNLNHDAMYWYRQDPGQGLRLIYYSQIVNDFQKGDIAEGYSVSREKKESFPLTVTSAQKNPTAFYLCASKPFRQGDYGYTFGSGTRLTVV.

This clone has more than one count but fewer than ten. The rearrangement links TRBV7-9 to TRBJ2-7, with D perhaps TRBD1 (5 bases). This CDR3 has 14 amino acids. Trimming shortened V by 5 bases and J by 2 bases, and 13 bases separated the two germline ends. The V gene's germline CDR1 is SEHNR and CDR2 FQNEAQ (reference sequence). The CDR3 coding sequence is TGTGCCAGCAGCCCGAGGACATCGACCTACGAGCAGTACTTC. This encodes CASSPRTSTYEQYF.

The genes are TRBV5-1 and TRBJ1-2, with D uncertain. The germline V and J ends were trimmed by 6 bases and 2 bases, with 14 bases remaining between them. Germline CDR1 SGHRS, CDR2 YFSETQ. This CDR3 region has 14 residues. The CDR3 is CASTLPGRNYGYTF. CDR3 DNA sequence: TGCGCCAGCACACTCCCGGGGAGGAACTATGGCTACACCTTC.

The chain carries TRBV12-5 and TRBJ1-2; D call uncertain. V shed 5 bases and J shed 5 bases, with 6 bases lying between them. Germline V gene lookup returns CDR1 LGHNT and CDR2 FRNRAP. The CDR3 has 11 amino acids. CDR3 sequence reads: CASGTSYGYTF. DNA for the CDR3: TGTGCTAGTGGTACATCTTATGGCTACACCTTC.

The gene calls are TRBV19 and TRBJ2-2; D is possibly TRBD1 or TRBD2 (5 bases each). Per the germline V gene, CDR1 is LNHDA and CDR2 is SQIVND (reference sequence). This CDR3 is 16 amino acids long. V was pared by 3 bases and J by 4 bases, with 15 bases between. The CDR3 here is CASSIDGAASTGELFF. In nucleotides, the CDR3 is TGTGCCAGTAGTATTGACGGGGCAGCAAGCACCGGGGAGCTGTTTTTT.

About this clone: The sample holds other DNA sequences that translate to the same CDR3. The rearrangement uses TRBV2 and TRBJ1-2; 7 bases are shared with TRBD1. V gave up 6 bases and J gave up 5 bases; unmatched junction bases: 6. The CDR3 consists of 13 residues. Germline values: CDR1 SNHLY, CDR2 FYNNEI. CDR3 sequence reads: CASSRDREYGYTF. CDR3 DNA sequence: TGTGCCAGCAGCCGGGACAGAGAGTATGGCTACACCTTC. The entire variable domain, with the rest obtained from reference TRBV2 and TRBJ1-2, is as follows: EPEVTQTPSHQVTQMGQEVILRCVPISNHLYFYWYRQILGQKVEFLVSFYNNEISEKSEIFDDQFSVERPDGSNFTLKIRSTKLEDSAMYFCASSRDREYGYTFGSGTRLTVV.

V gene TRBV6-5 combines with J gene TRBJ1-2; D gene unclear. The CDR3 runs 13 residues. Trimming pared 5 bases from V and 2 bases from J, leaving 9 bases between. From germline, CDR1 is MNHEY and CDR2 SVGAGI. In DNA, the CDR3 is TGTGCCAGCAGTCTGGGTATCAACTATGGCTACACCTTC. Translating gives CASSLGINYGYTF.

CDR3 sequence: CASSSASRGQGMETQYF. The DNA of the CDR3 is TGTGCCAGCAGCTCAGCATCTAGGGGACAGGGGATGGAGACCCAGTACTTC. The chain recombines TRBV11-2 with TRBJ2-5, with TRBD1 identical over 10 bases. Germline assignment: CDR1 SGHAT and CDR2 FQNNGV. The V gene end was trimmed by 4 bases and the J gene end by 5 bases; junction bases not matched to a gene: 13. The length of the CDR3 is 17 residues.

The rearrangement links TRBV28 to TRBJ2-5; tentatively, D is TRBD1 or TRBD2 (5 bases each). CDR1 is MDHEN, CDR2 SYDVKM, per germline. Trimming removed 10 bases from V and 7 bases from J, with 16 bases in between. There are 12 residues in the CDR3. The CDR3 loop reads CATGKERGTQYF. The DNA for the CDR3 is TGTGCCACCGGAAAGGAGAGGGGGACCCAGTACTTC.

This chain connects TRBV11-2 to TRBJ2-6; D unclear. The CDR3 has 15 residues. Germline lookup yields CDR1 SGHAT and CDR2 FQNNGV. Trimming stripped 5 bases from V and 1 base from J, with 9 bases between. In nucleotides, the CDR3 is TGTGCCAGCAGCCGGCTTGGTTCTGGGGCCAACGTCCTGACTTTC. Translating gives CASSRLGSGANVLTF.

The chain joins TRBV29-1 to TRBJ1-1, with D tentatively TRBD1 (5 bases). Germline V gene data show CDR1 as SQVTM and CDR2 as ANQGSEA. The germline V and J ends were trimmed by 5 bases and 4 bases, with 11 bases remaining between them. This CDR3 spans 12 amino acids. For the CDR3, the DNA is TGCAGCGTTAAGGGGTCCTCCACTGAAGCTTTCTTT. Amino acid sequence: CSVKGSSTEAFF.

Here the CDR3 DNA reads TGTGCCAGCAGCACCGGGACAGGGGGTGGCTACACCTTC. Its protein is CASSTGTGGGYTF. This chain connects TRBV5-4 to TRBJ1-2; TRBD1 matches at 11 bases. Germline V gives CDR1 SGHNT, CDR2 YYREEE (reference sequence). The CDR3 contains 13 residues. Trimming cost V 4 bases and J 7 bases; bases outside gene matches: 3.

This clone turned up a few times. The chain employs TRBV6-5 and TRBJ2-7; D tentatively fits TRBD1 or TRBD2 (5 bases each). From germline, CDR1 is MNHEY and CDR2 SVGAGI. This CDR3 is 14 amino acids long. The V gene lost 0 bases and the J gene lost 6 bases, with 12 bases spanning the gap. CDR3 in DNA: TGTGCCAGCAGTTACTCGGTTTTCGGGACCGAGCAGTACTTC. Protein sequence: CASSYSVFGTEQYF.

CDR3 residues: CASSDRGFGYTF. CDR3 nucleotides: TGTGCCAGCAGCGACAGGGGGTTTGGCTACACCTTC. The rearrangement links TRBV6-1 to TRBJ1-2; TRBD1 matches 9 bases. The CDR3 is 12 amino acids. Per germline, CDR1 MNHNS and CDR2 SASEGT. Losses at the gene ends were 6 bases for V and 7 bases for J; bases not matched to a gene: 3.

J is TRBJ1-3 and V is TRBV4-1; D ambiguous. CDR1 is MGHRA, CDR2 YSYEKL, per germline. The CDR3 has 12 amino acids. V lost 3 bases to trimming and J lost 4 bases, with 4 bases between them. CDR3 region: CASSQEGNTIYF. DNA of the CDR3: TGCGCCAGCAGCCAGGAAGGAAACACCATATATTTT.

This chain links TRBV5-3 with TRBJ2-7, with 13 nucleotides matching TRBD2. TRBV5-3 is an ORF, and what it does is uncertain. Unmatched junction bases numbered 26, after V lost 7 bases and J lost 7 bases. The CDR3 is made up of 20 amino acids. The CDR3 protein is CARFPPAGTSGKGLLREQYF. CDR3 bases: TGTGCCAGATTCCCCCCGGCCGGGACTAGCGGGAAGGGTCTACTACGAGAGCAGTACTTC.

The J gene is TRBJ2-1, the V gene TRBV6-6; tentative D call: TRBD2 (6 bases). Germline V gene sequence: CDR1 MNHNY, CDR2 SVGAGI (reference sequence). CDR3 length: 16 residues. Trimming took 1 base from V and 6 from J, leaving 16 bases between them. This CDR3 reads CASSYFPGVTGNEQFF. The CDR3 region has the DNA TGTGCCAGCAGTTACTTTCCGGGAGTCACCGGCAATGAGCAGTTCTTC.

The rearrangement uses TRBV27 and TRBJ1-1, with D perhaps matching TRBD1 (5 bases). The CDR3 contains 14 residues. Germline V lookup: CDR1 MNHEY, CDR2 SMNVEV (reference sequence). Trimming took off 5 bases at V and 1 base at J, with 11 bases between the two ends. The CDR3 is CASSPFTGNTEAFF. For the CDR3, the DNA is TGTGCCAGCAGTCCCTTCACAGGGAACACTGAAGCTTTCTTT.

This clone rates as medium-sized. CDR3 residues: CASSWWNTEAFF. CDR3 in DNA: TGTGCCAGTAGTTGGTGGAACACTGAAGCTTTCTTT. The V and J genes are TRBV19 and TRBJ1-1; D remains unclear. The CDR3 covers 12 residues. Germline lookup yields CDR1 LNHDA and CDR2 SQIVND (reference sequence). Trimming removed 5 bases from V and 1 base from J, with 5 bases in between.

This chain uses TRBV7-9 with TRBJ2-2; 9 bases map to TRBD1. The CDR3 runs to 15 residues. V was pared by 5 bases and J by 6 bases, with 7 bases of the junction left unmatched. Germline V gene data show CDR1 as SEHNR and CDR2 as FQNEAQ (reference sequence). The CDR3 nucleotides read TGTGCCAGCAGCCCCGGGACAGGGACAGCCGGGGAGCTGTTTTTT. Translated: CASSPGTGTAGELFF.

V is TRBV6-1 and J is TRBJ2-7, with D possibly TRBD1 on 6 matching bases. Germline V CDR1 and CDR2: MNHNS, SASEGT. V lost 8 bases, J lost 2 bases, and 16 bases lay in between. The CDR3 spans 14 residues. CDR3 region: CASGNRDFPYEQYF. CDR3 nucleotide sequence: TGTGCCAGCGGAAACAGGGATTTTCCCTACGAGCAGTACTTC.

The V gene is TRBV5-1, the J gene TRBJ2-1, with D perhaps matching TRBD2 (6 bases). In germline, CDR1 is SGHRS, CDR2 YFSETQ. V dropped 4 bases and J dropped 7 bases, with 12 bases sitting between them. The CDR3 covers 13 residues. The CDR3 sequence is CASSLGLPNEQFF. The CDR3 DNA follows: TGCGCCAGCAGCCTGGGACTCCCGAATGAGCAGTTCTTC.